This T cell receptor (beta chain) was captured in a study of blood T cell repertoires in COVID-19. Study at large: There were acute and convalescent COVID-19 samples, and they came from the United States, Italy and Spain. PBMCs, B-cell-depleted T cells, or T cells were the source of the cDNA or gDNA that made up the material.

In the original analysis: Reference gene primers were amplified, and this amplification served to estimate nucleated cell counts. Assay used: immunoSEQ multiplex PCR; TCRdb lists only in-frame clones, some missing. V and J calls plus clone size are reproduced from that table; the DNA served to infer D and trimming. The data show some 73,000 clones, 73% seen once. This CDR3 contains 15 residues. CDR1 and CDR2 (germline): MNHEY, SVGEGT. Trimming shortened V by 2 bases and J by 1 base, and 11 bases separated the two germline ends. This clone has more than one count but fewer than ten. This sequence was found in a man aged 55 to 70 with acute or convalescent COVID-19. The sample was peripheral blood. V gene TRBV6-2 or TRBV6-3 combines with J gene TRBJ2-5; the D gene is possibly TRBD2 (6 bases). CDR3 amino acids: CASSYGGVGQETQYF. As DNA, the CDR3 is TGTGCCAGCAGTTACGGAGGGGTGGGCCAAGAGACCCAGTACTTC.